A selection of T cell receptor beta chains follows, all from one sample in a study of blood T cell repertoires in COVID-19. This table comes from immunoSEQ multiplex PCR, and its TCRdb copy is limited to in-frame clones, with some not included. Of around 250,000 clones listed, roughly 85% are singletons. Sample: PBMCs or T cells enriched from blood (not recorded which). These TCRs come from a woman aged 45-65 years with acute COVID-19. Both conserved end residues are part of each CDR3. D genes are given only for firm matches. Size values are once, few and many counts, or a class for expanded clones, and some rows have none.

J	V	D	size	DNA	CDR3
TRBJ2-7	TRBV7-3	TRBD1	-	TGTGCCAGCAGCCCATCCGGGACAGCTATCACCGAGCAGTACTTC	CASSPSGTAITEQYF
TRBJ1-2	TRBV4-1	-	-	TGCGCCAGCAGCCTCGGGGATGGCTACACCTTC	CASSLGDGYTF
TRBJ1-6	TRBV5-4	-	-	TGTGCCAGCAGCTTGGCGGGGGAGAACTATAATTCACCCCTCCACTTT	CASSLAGENYNSPLHF
TRBJ1-5	TRBV6-5	-	-	TGTGCCAGCAGGGCCCCAGGCCGTGGCAATCAGCCCCAGCATTTT	CASRAPGRGNQPQHF
TRBJ2-2	TRBV9	TRBD2	-	TGTGCCAGCAGCGTATTGGGGGGGAGCACCGGGGAGCTGTTTTTT	CASSVLGGSTGELFF
TRBJ2-5	TRBV3-1/TRBV3-2	-	-	TGTGCCAGCAGCCAAGTCCGAGGACAAGAGACCCAGTACTTC	CASSQVRGQETQYF
TRBJ1-1	TRBV7-5	-	-	TGTGCCAGAAGCCTTACAGGGGATACTGAAGCTTTCTTT	CARSLTGDTEAFF
TRBJ1-1	TRBV7-2	TRBD1	-	TGTGCCAGCAGCGCGGACAGGGTCGTCACTGAAGCTTTCTTT	CASSADRVVTEAFF
TRBJ1-5	TRBV18	-	-	TGTGCCAGCTCGCTTACTGGACAAAATAGCAATCAGCCCCAGCATTTT	CASSLTGQNSNQPQHF
TRBJ2-7	TRBV10-1	-	-	TGCGCCAGCAGGAGACTGGGACACCCGTCCTACGAGCAGTACTTC	CASRRLGHPSYEQYF
TRBJ1-4	TRBV9	-	-	TGTGCCAGCAGCCCGACAGGAACGAATGAAAAACTGTTTTTT	CASSPTGTNEKLFF
TRBJ2-2	TRBV27	-	many	TGTGCCAGCAGCTTTAATGGACAGCTTACGAACACCGGGGAGCTGTTTTTT	CASSFNGQLTNTGELFF
TRBJ1-1	TRBV5-1	-	-	TGCGCCAGCAGCGGGGGGAGACGGGGCACTGAAGCTTTCTTT	CASSGGRRGTEAFF
TRBJ2-5	TRBV9	-	-	TGTGCCAGCAGCGCTAGGGGGGAGACCCAGTACTTC	CASSARGETQYF
TRBJ1-4	TRBV2	TRBD1	-	TGTGCCAGCAGTGACGGGACAGCAAATGAAAAACTGTTTTTT	CASSDGTANEKLFF
TRBJ1-2	TRBV4-3	-	-	TGCGCCAGCAGCCAAGGGGGCCTACAGGCCGCTAACTATGGCTACACCTTC	CASSQGGLQAANYGYTF
TRBJ1-4	TRBV6-5	-	-	TGTGCCAGCGACCCTCCAGGCAGAAGAACGGAAAAACTGTTTTTT	CASDPPGRRTEKLFF
TRBJ2-1	TRBV27	-	-	TGTGCCAGCAGTTCGTCGGGGGCCTACAATGAGCAGTTCTTC	CASSSSGAYNEQFF
TRBJ1-1	TRBV6-5	-	-	TGTGCCAGCCCTCGGGGGACGCACACTGAAGCTTTCTTT	CASPRGTHTEAFF
TRBJ2-2	TRBV11-2	TRBD2	-	TGTGCCAGCAGACTTAGCGGGGGGAACACCGGGGAGCTGTTTTTT	CASRLSGGNTGELFF
TRBJ1-1	TRBV7-9	-	-	TGTGCCAGCAGCTCGTACAGTGTGAACACTGAAGCTTTCTTT	CASSSYSVNTEAFF
TRBJ2-2	TRBV9	TRBD2	-	TGTGCCAGCAGCTTAGGGACTAGCGGGAACACCGGGGAGCTGTTTTTT	CASSLGTSGNTGELFF
TRBJ2-5	TRBV15	TRBD2	-	TGTGCCACCAGCAGGAAGGAAGGCGGGGGTGGAGAGACCCAGTACTTC	CATSRKEGGGGETQYF
TRBJ1-2	TRBV30	-	-	TGTGCCTGGAGTGGAGGCTATGGCTACACCTTC	CAWSGGYGYTF
TRBJ2-1	TRBV7-2	TRBD2	-	TGTGCCAGCAGCTCTCCTAGCGGGGGGGCCTACAATGAGCAGTTCTTC	CASSSPSGGAYNEQFF
TRBJ2-5	TRBV28	TRBD2	-	TGTGCCAGCAGTTTAGGTAGCGGGGGGCTAGACGAGACCCAGTACTTC	CASSLGSGGLDETQYF
TRBJ2-7	TRBV30	TRBD1	-	TGTGCCTGGAGTGTAGGTCGGACAGGAGGCTACGAGCAGTACTTC	CAWSVGRTGGYEQYF
TRBJ1-2	TRBV11-2	TRBD1	-	TGTGCCAGCAGCCCAACAGGGGCGCGGCTAAGGGGCTACACCTTC	CASSPTGARLRGYTF
TRBJ2-1	TRBV4-3	TRBD2	-	TGCGCCAGCAGCCAAGATCCCCGGGGGGGGTTAGTCAATGAGCAGTTCTTC	CASSQDPRGGLVNEQFF
TRBJ2-7	TRBV27	-	-	TGTGCCAGCAGTGAGGACACAGCCTACGAGCAGTACTTC	CASSEDTAYEQYF
TRBJ2-7	TRBV5-1	TRBD1	-	TGCGCCAGCAGCTTGGGGACAGGGTCAAGCGAGCAGTACTTC	CASSLGTGSSEQYF
TRBJ1-6	TRBV27	-	-	TGTGCCAGCAGTTTAGGGCAGTCCTTTTCACCCCTCCACTTT	CASSLGQSFSPLHF
TRBJ2-5	TRBV7-2	-	-	TGTGCCAGCAGCTCGTACCAAGAGACCCAGTACTTC	CASSSYQETQYF
TRBJ2-5	TRBV4-3	-	-	TGCGCCAGCAACCAAGATCCTGTTGTCGCGGGGGCCGACTTGTACCAAGAGACCCAGTACTTC	CASNQDPVVAGADLYQETQYF
TRBJ2-7	TRBV6-5	-	-	TGTGCCAGCAGTTACAGCACAGAACTCTACGAGCAGTACTTC	CASSYSTELYEQYF
TRBJ1-2	TRBV10-3	-	-	TGTGCCATCAGTGAGGGAGGGGCCCACAGTAACTATGGCTACACCTTC	CAISEGGAHSNYGYTF
TRBJ1-3	TRBV18	TRBD1	-	TGTGCCAGCTCACCCGGACAGGGCACACACACCATATATTTT	CASSPGQGTHTIYF
TRBJ1-1	TRBV5-6	-	-	TGTGCCAGCAGCTTCGGGGGGAACACTGAAGCTTTCTTT	CASSFGGNTEAFF
TRBJ2-7	TRBV20-1	TRBD1	-	TGCAGTGCTAGTCGGCAGGGGGCTGGAGAGCAGTACTTC	CSASRQGAGEQYF
TRBJ1-1	TRBV24-1	TRBD1	-	TGTGCCACCAGTGACCACGAACGACAGGGGGGAAGGAACACTGAAGCTTTCTTT	CATSDHERQGGRNTEAFF
TRBJ2-2	TRBV7-2	TRBD1	once	TGTGCCAGCAGCTTGCGACAGGGGCCGCGGGTCGGGGAGCTGTTTTTT	CASSLRQGPRVGELFF
TRBJ1-2	TRBV14	-	-	TGTGCCAGCAGCCGGGCAGGGAACTATGGCTACACCTTC	CASSRAGNYGYTF
TRBJ2-5	TRBV24-1	-	-	TGTGCCACCAGTGACAGCGCTCAAGAGACCCAGTACTTC	CATSDSAQETQYF
TRBJ1-6	TRBV2	TRBD1	-	TGTGCCAGCAGTGTGGGACAGGGACCCGCGGCCCTCCACTTT	CASSVGQGPAALHF
TRBJ1-4	TRBV7-2	-	-	TGTGCCAGCAGCTTAGGCGGGCAAAATGAAAAACTGTTTTTT	CASSLGGQNEKLFF
TRBJ2-1	TRBV29-1	-	-	TGCAGCGTTGAAACGGCAGGGGATGAGCAGTTCTTC	CSVETAGDEQFF
TRBJ1-1	TRBV5-8	TRBD1	-	TGTGCCAGCACCTCCGGGAGGACAGGGGGCACTGAAGCTTTCTTT	CASTSGRTGGTEAFF
TRBJ1-1	TRBV9	-	-	TGTGCCAGCAGCGCAGACCTCATAGGGGCGGGGGGTCGCACTGAAGCTTTCTTT	CASSADLIGAGGRTEAFF
TRBJ1-2	TRBV7-2	-	-	TGTGCCAGCAGCCGCATCAGGGGCGACTATGGCTACACCTTC	CASSRIRGDYGYTF